The 28 T cell receptor beta chains below were found in one sample sequenced in a study of Graves' ophthalmopathy and Graves' hyperthyroidism. RNA served as the template for amplifying TCR beta CDR3 regions. An initial RT-PCR round employing HTBI primers preceded a second-round multiplex PCR. TCRdb re-called the multiplex PCR reads with MiXCR, one entry per CDR3 protein. Of approximately 160,000 distinct CDR3 sequences in the sample, over 35% are singletons; the top ten hold less than 6%. Sequencing input: peripheral blood. These receptors all come from a woman in her thirties or forties with Graves' ophthalmopathy.

This clonotype appeared many times. The chain joins TRBV19 to TRBJ2-7; D might be TRBD1 (6 bases). The length of the CDR3 is 13 residues. The V gene's germline CDR1 is LNHDA and CDR2 SQIVND (reference sequence). The V end was cut by 5 bases, the J end by 5 bases, with 13 bases between. CDR3 residues: CASSPRTVNEQYF. CDR3 DNA: TGTGCCAGTAGTCCCCGGACAGTTAACGAGCAGTACTTC.

This clonotype has a handful of counts. The chain uses TRBV7-2 and TRBJ1-2; possible D gene TRBD1, 5 bases. V dropped 5 bases and J dropped 4 bases, with 14 bases sitting between them. The CDR3 spans 14 residues. Germline V lookup: CDR1 SGHTA, CDR2 FQGNSA. In DNA, the CDR3 is TGTGCCAGCAGCCCCGTCGAGGGACCCTATGGCTACACCTTC. Translated: CASSPVEGPYGYTF. The variable domain in full, with the rest retrieved from reference TRBV7-2 and TRBJ1-2, is GAGVSQSPSNKVTEKGKDVELRCDPISGHTALYWYRQSLGQGLEFLIYFQGNSAPDKSGLPSDRFSAERTGGSVSTLTIQRTQQEDSAVYLCASSPVEGPYGYTFGSGTRLTVV.

The V and J genes are TRBV20-1 and TRBJ1-6, with D perhaps TRBD1 (6 bases). V lost 6 bases and J lost 9, with 18 bases in between. Germline V gene data show CDR1 as DFQATT and CDR2 as SNEGSKA (reference sequence). The CDR3 loop spans 14 amino acids. The CDR3 nucleotides are TGCAGTGCCTACGACGGCAGGGGAGGTTCACCCCTCCACTTT. Encoded protein: CSAYDGRGGSPLHF.

This clonotype was seen only a few times. The chain links TRBV6-1 to TRBJ1-5, with no clear D. The V gene lost 6 bases and the J gene lost 3 bases, with 12 bases spanning the gap. CDR3 length: 14 amino acids. Germline V CDR1 and CDR2: MNHNS, SASEGT. CDR3: CASSSYSVNQPQHF. CDR3 nucleotide sequence: TGTGCCAGCAGCTCCTACAGCGTCAATCAGCCCCAGCATTTT.

This sequence joins TRBV12-3 or TRBV12-4 and TRBJ1-6, with a weak D call TRBD1 (6 bases). V was cut by 5 bases and J by 9 bases, with 14 bases left in between. The CDR3 loop spans 14 amino acids. DNA of the CDR3: TGTGCCAGCAGTCCCCGGACAGTCGGTTCACCCCTCCACTTT. This translates into CASSPRTVGSPLHF.

This clonotype was counted ten times or more. The chain uses TRBV2 and TRBJ1-2, with 9 bases lining up with TRBD1. The V and J ends lost 6 bases and 3 bases, in that order; junction bases with no gene match: 8. CDR1 is SNHLY, CDR2 FYNNEI, per germline. The CDR3 has 15 residues. The DNA of the CDR3 is TGTGCCAGCAGCGAAACAGGGGGCGTTGACTATGGCTACACCTTC. As protein: CASSETGGVDYGYTF.

There are many counts of this clonotype. This CDR3 reads CASSNQPVDEQYF. CDR3 coding DNA: TGTGCCAGCAGCAATCAGCCCGTGGACGAGCAGTACTTC. The gene calls are TRBV12-3 or TRBV12-4 and TRBJ2-7; D not certain. V lost 6 bases and J 5 bases, leaving 14 bases between the germline ends. The CDR3 runs to 13 residues.

The chain has TRBV30 and TRBJ2-7; D remains unclear. CDR1 is GTSNPN, CDR2 SVGIG, per germline (reference sequence). The CDR3 has 15 amino acids. V was pared by 4 bases and J by 5 bases, with 21 bases between. This CDR3 is CAWTPIGDRWDEQYF. CDR3 nucleotides: TGTGCCTGGACTCCCATAGGAGACCGCTGGGACGAGCAGTACTTC.

This clonotype was counted many times. The chain uses TRBV5-1 and TRBJ2-5, with 8 bases fitting TRBD2. Per germline, CDR1 SGHRS and CDR2 YFSETQ. The length of the CDR3 is 14 residues. Unmatched junction bases numbered 10, after V lost 7 bases and J lost 5 bases. The CDR3 protein is CASGPTGGPETQYF. The DNA of the CDR3 is TGCGCCAGCGGACCGACGGGAGGGCCGGAGACCCAGTACTTC.

This clonotype has at least ten counts. The chain employs TRBV3-1 and TRBJ1-2; D is perhaps TRBD1 (5 bases). The length of the CDR3 is 13 residues. Trimming took 3 bases from V and 7 from J, leaving 12 bases between them. Germline V gene lookup returns CDR1 LGHDT and CDR2 YNNKEL (reference sequence). CDR3 residues: CASSQAGGAGYTF. DNA for the CDR3: TGTGCCAGCAGCCAGGCTGGGGGTGCTGGCTACACCTTC.

This rearrangement joins TRBV28 to TRBJ1-1, with unresolved D. CDR3 size: 14 residues. Germline CDR1 MDHEN, CDR2 SYDVKM. V was clipped by 1 base and J by 5 bases, with 11 bases between them. Here the CDR3 reads CASSLSTAWTEAFF. The CDR3 DNA follows: TGTGCCAGCAGTTTATCAACGGCGTGGACTGAAGCTTTCTTT.

The rearrangement joins TRBV19 to TRBJ2-2; 7 nucleotides agree with TRBD2. This CDR3 region has 15 residues. The germline V gene encodes CDR1 LNHDA and CDR2 SQIVND (reference sequence). The J segment lost 6 bases and the V segment lost 5 bases, leaving 9 bases of the junction unmatched. This CDR3 is CASSPPSGGSGELFF. The DNA of the CDR3 is TGTGCCAGTAGTCCCCCTAGCGGTGGCTCCGGGGAGCTGTTTTTT.

V and J are TRBV6-1 and TRBJ1-2; D possibly corresponds to TRBD1 (6 bases). Germline values: CDR1 MNHNS, CDR2 SASEGT. The CDR3 is 15 amino acids. V lost 3 bases to trimming and J lost 2 bases, with 13 bases between them. CDR3 region: CASSDTGTPNYGYTF. DNA for the CDR3: TGTGCCAGCAGTGACACCGGGACACCGAACTATGGCTACACCTTC.

The rearrangement links TRBV7-8 to TRBJ2-7; possible D gene TRBD2, 5 bases. The germline V and J ends were trimmed by 4 bases and 5 bases, with 6 bases remaining between them. This CDR3 has 11 amino acids. Germline V CDR1 and CDR2: SGHVS, FQNEAQ. This CDR3 is CASSSTNEQYF. For the CDR3, the DNA is TGTGCCAGCAGCTCGACTAACGAGCAGTACTTC.

This clonotype was observed at least ten times. V usage is TRBV6-2 or TRBV6-3 and J usage is TRBJ2-7; D is tentatively TRBD1 or TRBD2 (5 bases each). Per the germline V gene, CDR1 is MNHEY and CDR2 is SVGEGT. The CDR3 runs to 13 residues. V was pared by 5 bases and J by 2 bases, with 10 bases between. CDR3 bases: TGTGCCAGCAGTCCGGGACCAGCCTACGAGCAGTACTTC. This sequence encodes CASSPGPAYEQYF.

This clonotype was counted many times. The chain employs TRBV9 and TRBJ1-6; D is unclear. Trimming took 3 bases from V and 0 from J, leaving 7 bases between them. Germline-derived CDR1 and CDR2 are SGDLS and YYNGEE. This CDR3 contains 15 residues. CDR3 residues: CASSAPGSYNSPLHF. CDR3 nucleotide sequence: TGTGCCAGCAGCGCCCCAGGCTCCTATAATTCACCCCTCCACTTT.

The chain's CDR3 is CSAGQPNSPLHF. The CDR3 bases are TGCAGTGCTGGCCAGCCTAATTCACCCCTCCACTTT. The chain combines TRBV20-1 with TRBJ1-6; D unclear. CDR1 is DFQATT, CDR2 SNEGSKA, per germline (reference sequence). The CDR3 covers 12 residues. Trimming left V 5 bases short and J 6 bases short, with 8 bases between.

There are a few counts of this clonotype. J is TRBJ1-6 and V is TRBV20-1; maybe TRBD1 (6 bases). Trimming removed 5 bases at V and 3 bases at J, with 17 bases between. Germline CDR1 reads DFQATT; CDR2 reads SNEGSKA (reference sequence). The CDR3 is 16 residues long. The CDR3 region has the DNA TGCAGTGCTTTAGACTCGGACAGATACTATAATTCACCCCTCCACTTT. Translating it yields CSALDSDRYYNSPLHF.

This clonotype was observed many times. The V gene is TRBV20-1, the J gene TRBJ2-7; D is possibly TRBD2 (6 bases). The CDR3 contains 15 residues. CDR1 is DFQATT, CDR2 SNEGSKA, per germline (reference sequence). The V gene lost 0 bases and the J gene lost 3 bases, with 15 bases spanning the gap. The CDR3 loop reads CSARDQEGKIYEQYF. The DNA of the CDR3 is TGCAGTGCTAGAGATCAGGAGGGAAAAATCTACGAGCAGTACTTC.

V and J are TRBV12-3 or TRBV12-4 and TRBJ1-5, with a tentative D call TRBD1 (5 bases). This CDR3 has 14 residues. Deletions cut 4 bases from V and 3 bases from J, with 10 bases between. The CDR3 nucleotides read TGTGCCAGCAGTTCAGAGACAGCCAATCAGCCCCAGCATTTT. Translation gives CASSSETANQPQHF.

There are many counts of this clonotype. The rearrangement joins TRBV12-3 or TRBV12-4 to TRBJ2-2, with 7 bases aligning to TRBD2. This CDR3 spans 15 amino acids. Trimming at V came to 3 bases and at J to 7 bases, leaving 8 bases not matched to a gene. The CDR3 here is CASSFILAVGGELFF. As DNA, the CDR3 is TGTGCCAGCAGTTTTATCCTAGCGGTAGGCGGGGAGCTGTTTTTT.

The rearrangement links TRBV6-1 to TRBJ2-7, with 12 bases that match TRBD2. CDR3 size: 16 residues. Germline values: CDR1 MNHNS, CDR2 SASEGT. The trim removed 3 bases at V and 2 bases at J, leaving 5 bases unmatched. The CDR3 sequence: CASSEALAGGPYEQYF. CDR3 bases: TGTGCCAGCAGTGAGGCACTAGCGGGAGGACCCTACGAGCAGTACTTC.

This chain connects TRBV6-2 or TRBV6-3 to TRBJ2-7; 9 bases match TRBD1. With 8 bases clipped from V and 4 bases from J, the junction kept 3 bases outside the gene matches. Germline CDR1 is MNHEY and CDR2 is SVGEGT. The CDR3 spans 12 residues. The CDR3 here is CASRDRAYEQYF. CDR3 nucleotide sequence: TGTGCCAGCCGGGACAGGGCGTACGAGCAGTACTTC.

The rearrangement joins TRBV6-1 to TRBJ1-6, with no clear D. V lost 6 bases and J 7 bases, leaving 7 bases between the germline ends. Germline CDR1 is MNHNS and CDR2 is SASEGT. This CDR3 comprises 12 residues. CDR3 sequence (DNA): TGTGCCAGCAGAAGAGAGAATTCACCCCTCCACTTT. It yields the protein CASRRENSPLHF.

This clonotype was found a few times. Here the CDR3 DNA reads TGTGCCAGCAGTTATTTCGGGATTTCCTACGAGCAGTACTTC. Translation: CASSYFGISYEQYF. V and J are TRBV6-5 and TRBJ2-7; maybe TRBD2 (5 bases). CDR3 length: 14 amino acids. V lost 3 bases, J lost 1 base, and 10 bases lay in between. Looked up from germline, CDR1 is MNHEY and CDR2 is SVGAGI.

The genes are TRBV12-3 or TRBV12-4 and TRBJ1-1; tentative D call: TRBD1 (5 bases). This CDR3 spans 13 amino acids. Between the trimmed V and J ends, which lost 4 bases and 1 base, there was a span of 7 bases. Here the CDR3 reads CASSWDSNTEAFF. The CDR3 region has the DNA TGTGCCAGCAGTTGGGACTCGAACACTGAAGCTTTCTTT.

The V and J genes are TRBV7-2 and TRBJ2-3, with D hard to call. V lost 1 base, J lost 2 bases, and 7 bases lay in between. Germline-derived CDR1 and CDR2 are SGHTA and FQGNSA. CDR3 length equals 14 residues. The CDR3 nucleotides are TGTGCCAGCAGCTTAGGACGGACCACAGATACGCAGTATTTT. Its protein product is CASSLGRTTDTQYF.

The chain combines TRBV28 with TRBJ1-5, with D possibly being TRBD1 (5 bases). V lost 5 bases to trimming and J lost 4 bases, with 18 bases between them. The CDR3 sequence is 16 residues long. The V gene's germline CDR1 is MDHEN and CDR2 SYDVKM. CDR3 nucleotide sequence: TGTGCCAGCAGTGAAGGGGCCTCGAGACCGAATCAGCCCCAGCATTTT. Translating gives CASSEGASRPNQPQHF.